This TCR beta chain is from a study of blood T cells in healthy people across ages (dated by TCRdb to the mid-2010s). Regarding the research as a whole: In model experiments, roughly one uniquely barcoded TCR beta cDNA molecule per two T cells was captured by template switching. Age-related changes in TCR beta repertoire diversity were measured in the study by deep sequencing normalized with unique cDNA molecular identifiers. The donors were split into four age groups: young (average around 16 years), middle-aged (around 40), aged (about 62) and long-lived (82). To avoid experimental bias, donors of different ages were randomly spread across the sequencing lanes. The study analyzed two additional independent replicas of 1 million unique cDNA reads from the same blood draw for two donors, one aged 18 to 30 and one aged 80 or older.

General conclusions and limits of the study: Because profiling used bulk unsorted PBMCs, naive and antigen-experienced compartments could not be compared conclusively. Observed TCR beta diversity per million T cells fell roughly linearly with age, and a significant reduction was already apparent by age about 36. Observed TCR beta diversity correlated strongly with the percentage of naive T cells measured by flow cytometry. Because donor CMV infection status was unknown, age-related changes in expanded clonotypes were potentially confounded. The long-lived group showed more naive CD4+ T cells, fewer expanded clones and increased TCR diversity than the aged group, suggesting age selection. Estimates of total diversity from one million sequenced T cells were regarded as lower bounds and underestimates.

The receptor library was made with 5' RACE. A second PCR of about 6 to 12 cycles was run with a J-beta primer mix and a sample-barcoded 5' primer. A unique molecular identifier was introduced onto each TCR beta cDNA molecule by a template-switch 5' adaptor carrying 12 random nucleotides. At least 2.5 million CDR3-containing paired-end reads were obtained from each sample. All of the RNA was converted into first-strand cDNA using the Mint cDNA synthesis kit, with a TRBC-specific oligonucleotide serving as the primer. After uracil-DNA glycosylase treatment, a first 18-cycle PCR used universal primers M1SS and BC2_uni_R on all cDNA. As for the original processing: For normalization, 1 million high-quality reads, each with a distinct molecular identifier, were randomly selected from each sample. Reads with shared molecular identifiers were discarded instead of being binned into consensus sequences. CDR3 identification, clonotype clustering and error correction used MiTCR with a Q25 quality threshold and the strictest error-elimination algorithm. A nonparametric unseen species model using Euler transformation provided a lower-bound estimate of total TCR beta diversity. Using fastp trimming at Q25 and MiXCR clonotype assembly, TCRdb reanalyzed the public sequencing data and kept in-frame beta chains. Every entry covers one CDR3 protein and lists the most common genes and DNA from its rows. TCRdb's processing, not the study's, gives the V and J calls here. This sample gives around 1,800,000 distinct CDR3 sequences in total; 35% to 50% of them show up just once. In total, the top ten clones hold roughly 24% of the sample.

The donors were roughly 40 Caucasian individuals from Russia, aged 6 to 90 years, who were systemically healthy. Each donor gave roughly 9 milliliters of peripheral blood, drawn into EDTA-treated Vacutainer tubes. Ficoll-Paque density-gradient centrifugation was used to isolate PBMCs, with at least 6 million per sample. Trizol reagent was used to extract total RNA from the PBMCs, yielding at least 6 micrograms per sample. The percentages of naive CD45RAhigh/CD27high T cells were determined by flow cytometry on a PBMC aliquot from every donor. As for this clonotype: It lacks a known antigen. Compared with germline, one end of the junction differs, possibly owing to a read error.

The CDR3, cysteine through phenylalanine, is 13 amino acids long. The read is trimmed to its CDR3 DNA, 39 bases read in frame from base 1. For CDR1 and CDR2, the germline V gene lists SGHRS and YFSETQ. This clonotype was obtained from a human donor in good health. The rearrangement joined TRBV5-1 to TRBJ2-5; too little of a D gene remains to name it. The sequenced material came from blood. For the CDR3, the sequence is CVSSLAAGETQYF. The nucleotide sequence reads TGCGTCAGCAGCTTGGCGGCCGGGGAGACCCAGTACTTC. The CDR3 plus the reference TRBV5-1 and TRBJ2-5 genes for the other parts give the full variable domain: KAGVTQTPRYLIKTRGQQVTLSCSPISGHRSVSWYQQTPGQGLQFLFEYFSETQRNKGNFPGRFSGRQFSNSRSEMNVSTLELGDSALYLCVSSLAAGETQYFGPGTRLLVL.